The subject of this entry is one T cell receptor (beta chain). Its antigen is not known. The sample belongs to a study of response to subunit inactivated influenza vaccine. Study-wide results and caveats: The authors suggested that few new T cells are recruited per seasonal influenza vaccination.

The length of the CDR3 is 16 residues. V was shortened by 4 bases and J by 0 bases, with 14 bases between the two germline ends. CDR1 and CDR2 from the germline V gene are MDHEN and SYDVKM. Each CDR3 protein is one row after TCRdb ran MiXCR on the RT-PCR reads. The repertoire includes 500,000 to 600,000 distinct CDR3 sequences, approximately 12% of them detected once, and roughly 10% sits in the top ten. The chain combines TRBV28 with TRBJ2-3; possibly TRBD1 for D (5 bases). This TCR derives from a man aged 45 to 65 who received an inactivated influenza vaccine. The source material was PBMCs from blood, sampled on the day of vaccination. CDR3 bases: TGTGCCAGCAGTTCAGAGAGCAGGGCTAGCACAGATACGCAGTATTTT. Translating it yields CASSSESRASTDTQYF.